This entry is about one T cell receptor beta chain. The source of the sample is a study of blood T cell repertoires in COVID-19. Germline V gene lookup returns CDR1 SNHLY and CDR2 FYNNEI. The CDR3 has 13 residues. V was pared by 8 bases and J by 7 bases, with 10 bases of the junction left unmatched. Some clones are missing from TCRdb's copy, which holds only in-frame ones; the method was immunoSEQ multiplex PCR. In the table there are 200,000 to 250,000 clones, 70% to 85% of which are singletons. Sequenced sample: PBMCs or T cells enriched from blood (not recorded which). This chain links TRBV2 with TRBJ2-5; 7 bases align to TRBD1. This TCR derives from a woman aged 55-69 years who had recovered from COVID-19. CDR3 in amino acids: CASFRQGWGTQYF. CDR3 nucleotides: TGTGCCAGCTTCCGACAGGGTTGGGGGACCCAGTACTTC. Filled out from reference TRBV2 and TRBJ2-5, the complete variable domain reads EPEVTQTPSHQVTQMGQEVILRCVPISNHLYFYWYRQILGQKVEFLVSFYNNEISEKSEIFDDQFSVERPDGSNFTLKIRSTKLEDSAMYFCASFRQGWGTQYFGPGTRLLVL.